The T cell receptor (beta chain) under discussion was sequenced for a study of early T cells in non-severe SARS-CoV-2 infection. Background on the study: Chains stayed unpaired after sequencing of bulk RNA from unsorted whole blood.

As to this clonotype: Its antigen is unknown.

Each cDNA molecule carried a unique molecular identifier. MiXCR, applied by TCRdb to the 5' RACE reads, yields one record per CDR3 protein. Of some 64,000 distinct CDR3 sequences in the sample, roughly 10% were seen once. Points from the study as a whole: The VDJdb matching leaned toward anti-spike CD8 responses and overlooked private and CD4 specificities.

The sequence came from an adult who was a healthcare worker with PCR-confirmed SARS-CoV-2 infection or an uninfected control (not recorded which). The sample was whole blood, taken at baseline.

The CDR3 DNA reads as TGCAGCGTTGAAGACCCGCGGTGGGTAACAAATCAGCCCCAGCATTTT. Translation gives CSVEDPRWVTNQPQHF. The chain has TRBV29-1 and TRBJ1-5; D uncertain. Germline V lookup: CDR1 SQVTM, CDR2 ANQGSEA. Trimming took 0 bases from V and 4 from J, leaving 16 bases between them. The CDR3 is 16 amino acids.